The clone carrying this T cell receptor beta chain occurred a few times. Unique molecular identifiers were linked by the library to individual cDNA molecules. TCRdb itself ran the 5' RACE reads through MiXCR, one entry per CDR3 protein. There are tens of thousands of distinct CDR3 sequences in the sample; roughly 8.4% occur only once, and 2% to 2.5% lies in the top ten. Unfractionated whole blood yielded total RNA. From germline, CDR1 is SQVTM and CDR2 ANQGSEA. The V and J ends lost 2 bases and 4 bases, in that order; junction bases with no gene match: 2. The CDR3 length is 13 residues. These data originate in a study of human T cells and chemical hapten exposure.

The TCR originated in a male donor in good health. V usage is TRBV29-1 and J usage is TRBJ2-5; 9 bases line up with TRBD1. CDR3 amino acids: CSVETGQGETQYF. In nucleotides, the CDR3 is TGCAGCGTTGAAACGGGACAGGGAGAGACCCAGTACTTC. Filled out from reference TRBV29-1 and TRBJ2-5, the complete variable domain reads SAVISQKPSRDICQRGTSLTIQCQVDSQVTMMFWYRQQPGQSLTLIATANQGSEATYESGFVIDKFPISRPNLTFSTLTVSNMSPEDSSIYLCSVETGQGETQYFGPGTRLLVL.